The sequence of this T cell receptor (beta chain) was determined in a study of monozygotic twins with cystic fibrosis. This clone occurred once. The antigen remains unidentified. The repertoire was sequenced with immunoSEQ multiplex PCR; TCRdb's copy has only in-frame clones and lacks some. Of 34,000 or so clones in the sample, 92% were seen once. Study conclusions and caveats: The repertoire was suggested to be naive-dominated, clonality median around 0.0095. In 13 of 16 pairs, V gene usage was closest to the co-twin's.

CDR1 and CDR2 (germline): SGHAT, FQDESV (reference sequence). V lost 5 bases to trimming and J lost 0 bases; unmatched junction nucleotides: 7. The CDR3 runs 15 residues. The chain couples TRBV11-1 to TRBJ2-7; 7 bases line up with TRBD1. The sample consisted of blood. The sequence derives from a girl aged 2 to 9 with cystic fibrosis. The DNA of the CDR3 is TGTGCCAGCAGCCAAAGGGGACAGAGCTCCTACGAGCAGTACTTC. Protein sequence: CASSQRGQSSYEQYF.